The next 2 T cell receptor beta chains were all read from a single sample in a study of Graves' ophthalmopathy and Graves' hyperthyroidism. Amplification of the TCR beta CDR3 regions used RNA transcripts (as template). In the first round, RT-PCR was carried out with HTBI primers, and a multiplex PCR formed the second round. One entry per CDR3 protein results from TCRdb running MiXCR on the multiplex PCR reads. Among about 700,000 distinct CDR3 sequences listed, approximately 40% were seen once. The sequenced sample was peripheral blood. The source is an adult man with Graves' ophthalmopathy.

In its sample, this clonotype was seen a few times. The junction shows a germline mismatch at one end, possibly a read error. The CDR3 DNA follows: TGTGCCAGCAGTCCCTACTCTTTTTGGCCCCAGCATTTT. Protein: CASSPYSFWPQHF. The chain links TRBV10-2 to TRBJ1-5; D gene uncertain. The CDR3 has 13 residues. Germline CDR1 is WSHSY and CDR2 is SAAADI.

This clonotype has more than one count but fewer than ten. This chain links TRBV5-5 with TRBJ1-5; 9 bases fit TRBD1. The junction had 5 bases not matched to a gene; V was cut back by 4 bases and J by 3 bases. The CDR3 consists of 15 residues. Per germline, CDR1 SGHKS and CDR2 YYEKEE (reference sequence). This CDR3 reads CASSQGDRANQPQHF. The CDR3 bases are TGTGCCAGCAGCCAGGGGGACAGGGCCAATCAGCCCCAGCATTTT.